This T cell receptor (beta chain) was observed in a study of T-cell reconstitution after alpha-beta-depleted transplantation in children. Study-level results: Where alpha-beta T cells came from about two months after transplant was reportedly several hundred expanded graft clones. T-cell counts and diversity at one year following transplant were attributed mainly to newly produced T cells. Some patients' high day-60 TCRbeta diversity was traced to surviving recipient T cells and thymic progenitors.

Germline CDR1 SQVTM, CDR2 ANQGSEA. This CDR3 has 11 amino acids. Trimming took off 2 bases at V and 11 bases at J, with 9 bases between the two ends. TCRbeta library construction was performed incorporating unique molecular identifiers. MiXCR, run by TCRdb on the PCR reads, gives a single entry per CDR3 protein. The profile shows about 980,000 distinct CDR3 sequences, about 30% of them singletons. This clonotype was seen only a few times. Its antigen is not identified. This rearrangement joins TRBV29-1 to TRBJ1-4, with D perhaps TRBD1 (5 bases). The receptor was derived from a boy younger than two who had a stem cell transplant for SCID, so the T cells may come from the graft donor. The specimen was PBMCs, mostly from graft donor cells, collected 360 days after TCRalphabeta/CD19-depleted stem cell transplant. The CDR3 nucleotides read TGCAGCGTTGAAATGGGACTTAAACTGTTTTTT. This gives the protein CSVEMGLKLFF. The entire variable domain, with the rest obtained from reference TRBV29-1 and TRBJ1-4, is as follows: SAVISQKPSRDICQRGTSLTIQCQVDSQVTMMFWYRQQPGQSLTLIATANQGSEATYESGFVIDKFPISRPNLTFSTLTVSNMSPEDSSIYLCSVEMGLKLFFGSGTQLSVL.